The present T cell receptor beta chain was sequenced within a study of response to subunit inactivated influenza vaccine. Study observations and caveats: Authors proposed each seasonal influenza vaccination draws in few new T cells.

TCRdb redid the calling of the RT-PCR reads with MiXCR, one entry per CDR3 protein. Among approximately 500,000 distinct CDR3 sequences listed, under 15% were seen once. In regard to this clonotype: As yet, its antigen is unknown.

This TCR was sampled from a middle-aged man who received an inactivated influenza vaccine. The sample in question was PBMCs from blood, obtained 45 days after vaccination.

The CDR3 nucleotides are TGTGCCAGCAGCTTAGCGAGGACATCAACCGCCGAGCAGTACTTC. It specifies CASSLARTSTAEQYF. The genes are TRBV7-8 and TRBJ2-7; TRBD1 might be the D (5 bases). CDR3 length: 15 residues. Germline values: CDR1 SGHVS, CDR2 FQNEAQ. Trimming removed 0 bases at V and 6 bases at J, with 15 bases between.